This TCR beta chain came from a study of blood T cells in healthy people across ages. Study context: The template switching approach captured approximately one barcoded beta molecule for every two T cells.

Concerning this clonotype itself: As yet, its antigen is unknown.

Broader study findings: With age, beta diversity per million T cells declined roughly linearly, significantly by approximately 40. The long-lived group displayed more naive CD4+ cells, plus higher diversity, than the aged donors did.

V lost 6 bases, J lost 2 bases, and 23 bases lay in between. The CDR3 has 17 residues. Germline V gene sequence: CDR1 DFQATT, CDR2 SNEGSKA (reference sequence). PCR was performed a second time for roughly 7 to 11 cycles using a sample-barcoded 5' primer and a J-beta primer mix. MiXCR, applied by TCRdb to the 5' RACE reads, yields one record per CDR3 protein. The sample holds about 700,000 distinct CDR3 sequences, roughly 32% seen once. The receptor comes from a woman older than 75 in good health. Material: blood. This chain uses TRBV20-1 with TRBJ1-5, with TRBD1 as a possible D gene (5 bases). Here the CDR3 DNA reads TGCAGTGCCGGAGATCCCTCCACGGGACGAGGCAATCAGCCCCAGCATTTT. Amino acid sequence: CSAGDPSTGRGNQPQHF.